This T cell receptor beta chain emerged from a study of somatic mutations in cytotoxic T cells in rheumatoid arthritis. Across the whole study: Flow sorting of some V beta antibody-stained T cells reached nearly 100% purity, with V beta1+ cells also TCRB-sequenced.

Source study methods: Rarely did patient CD8+ clones above 1% match published virus-specific TCRB sequences. Clones were read by immunoSEQ multiplex PCR, and TCRdb kept only the in-frame ones, dropping some. Clone size and V and J calls were adopted from that table, with D and trimming inferred from the DNA. The table has approximately 30,000 clones, around 86% seen once; the top ten hold under 9%. This CDR3 region has 15 residues. Germline V gene lookup returns CDR1 MNHNS and CDR2 SASEGT. Trimming took off 3 bases at V and 2 bases at J, with 14 bases between the two ends. Turning to this clone: Its antigen is currently unknown.

Study results and limitations: Only rheumatoid arthritis patients, not healthy controls, showed CD8+ clonality increasing with age. Nothing was done to adjust for multiple comparisons when TRBV07 showed up slightly less in rheumatoid arthritis patients.

This rearrangement joins TRBV6-1 to TRBJ2-7, with a tentative D call TRBD2 (5 bases). The TCR originated in an adult with rheumatoid arthritis. Material: CD8+ T cells sorted from blood. The CDR3 region is CASSEDGLHPYEQYF. The CDR3 DNA reads TGTGCCAGCAGTGAGGATGGACTTCATCCCTACGAGCAGTACTTC.